This note documents a single T cell receptor (beta chain) sequence. Its target is not known. This record comes from a study of blood T cells in healthy people across ages. Whole-study results and caveats: Naive CD4+ cell counts and diversity both ran higher in long-lived than in aged donors.

The individuals who served as donors were healthy Caucasians living in Russia, aged about 6 to 100. Through a sample-barcoded 5' primer and a J-beta primer mix, a second PCR was run for roughly 7 to 11 cycles. Carrying 12 random nucleotides, a template-switch adaptor labeled each individual cDNA molecule. TCRdb independently ran MiXCR on the 5' RACE reads; one entry per CDR3 protein. The sample consists of roughly 1,100,000 distinct CDR3 sequences, 20% to 25% of them appearing once. The CDR3 runs to 13 residues. Germline lookup yields CDR1 PRHDT and CDR2 FYEKMQ (reference sequence). V was trimmed by 7 bases and J by 3 bases, leaving 13 bases between them. The sample was also reused in another study, on T cells of mothers and their children. That investigation notes: Second-PCR primer M1S introduced sample barcodes and 2-4 random nucleotides.

This receptor was obtained from a girl under 10 years old in good health. The chain employs TRBV13 and TRBJ2-7; TRBD1 is a possible D gene (7 bases). The specimen was blood. The CDR3 DNA sequence: TGTGCCAGCAAGGAGGGGGCGAGCTACGAGCAGTACTTC. This translates into CASKEGASYEQYF.